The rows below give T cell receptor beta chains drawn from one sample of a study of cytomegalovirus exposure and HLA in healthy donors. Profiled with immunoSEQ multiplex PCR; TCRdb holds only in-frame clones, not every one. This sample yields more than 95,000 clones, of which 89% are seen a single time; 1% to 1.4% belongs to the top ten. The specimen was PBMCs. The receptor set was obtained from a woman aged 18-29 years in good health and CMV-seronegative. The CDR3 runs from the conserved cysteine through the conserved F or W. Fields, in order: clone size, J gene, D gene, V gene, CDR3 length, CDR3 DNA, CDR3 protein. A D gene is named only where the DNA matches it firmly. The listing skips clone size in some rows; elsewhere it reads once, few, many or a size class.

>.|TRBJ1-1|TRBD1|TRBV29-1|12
TGCAGCGTAAGGACAGGGGACACTGAAGCTTTCTTT
CSVRTGDTEAFF
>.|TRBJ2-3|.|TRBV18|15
TGTGCCAGCTCACTGTCACAGGGTAGTACGGATACGCAGTATTTT
CASSLSQGSTDTQYF
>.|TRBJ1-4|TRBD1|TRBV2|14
TGTGCCAGCAGTAACAGGGGGCATGATGAAAAACTGTTTTTT
CASSNRGHDEKLFF
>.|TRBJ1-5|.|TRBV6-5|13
TGTGCCAGCAGCCGGGAATCGCATCAGCCCCAGCATTTT
CASSRESHQPQHF
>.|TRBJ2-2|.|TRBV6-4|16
TGTGCCAGCAGTGACTCAACAGGGTGGGGGACCGGGGAGCTGTTTTTT
CASSDSTGWGTGELFF
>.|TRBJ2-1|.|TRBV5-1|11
TGCGCCAGCAGCTCTAGTATTGAGCAGTTCTTC
CASSSSIEQFF
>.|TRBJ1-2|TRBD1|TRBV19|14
TGTGCCAGTAGTCCGGGGGACAGGGGATATGGCTACACCTTC
CASSPGDRGYGYTF
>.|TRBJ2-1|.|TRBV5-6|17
TGTGCCAGCACCAGACCTAAGAATCGGGGACAAACCTATGAGCAGTTCTTC
CASTRPKNRGQTYEQFF
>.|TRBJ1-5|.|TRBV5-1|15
TGCGCCAGCAGCGGGGAGGGGGGGCCCCATCAGCCCCAGCATTTT
CASSGEGGPHQPQHF
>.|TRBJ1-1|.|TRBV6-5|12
TGTGCCAGCAGTTACTCGGGGGGTGAAGCTTTCTTT
CASSYSGGEAFF
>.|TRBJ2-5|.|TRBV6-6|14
TGTGCCAGCAGTCTGACACCGTACCAAGAGACCCAGTACTTC
CASSLTPYQETQYF
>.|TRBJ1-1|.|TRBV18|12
TGTGCCAGCTCATCAGGGGACACTGAAGCTTTCTTT
CASSSGDTEAFF
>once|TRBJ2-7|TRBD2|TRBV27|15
TGTGCCAGCGGTTACCTAGCGGGTAACTCCTACGAGCAGTACTTC
CASGYLAGNSYEQYF
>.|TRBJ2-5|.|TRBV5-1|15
TGCGCCAGCAGCCCGCAAACCGGGACTCAAGAGACCCAGTACTTC
CASSPQTGTQETQYF
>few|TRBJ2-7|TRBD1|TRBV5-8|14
TGTGCCAGCAGCTTGGGGACAGGGGTTGGGGAGCAGTACTTC
CASSLGTGVGEQYF
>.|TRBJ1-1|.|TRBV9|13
TGTGCCAGCAGCGAAGGAGTGAACACTGAAGCTTTCTTT
CASSEGVNTEAFF
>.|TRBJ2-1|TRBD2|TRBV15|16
TGTGCCACCAGCAGAGATAAATGGCGGGGGTACAGTGAGCAGTTCTTC
CATSRDKWRGYSEQFF
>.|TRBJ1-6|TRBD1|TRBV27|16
TGTGCCAGCAGGGGACAGGGAGGCTCCTATAATTCACCCCTCCACTTT
CASRGQGGSYNSPLHF
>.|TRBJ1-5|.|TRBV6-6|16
TGTGCCAGCAGTTACCTAACGGGTCGGGGCAATCAGCCCCAGCATTTT
CASSYLTGRGNQPQHF
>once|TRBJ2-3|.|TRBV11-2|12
TGTGCCAGCAGTCGAAGCAGGGATACGCAGTATTTT
CASSRSRDTQYF
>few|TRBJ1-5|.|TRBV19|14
TGTGCCAGTAGTCTCCCAGGGTTCAATCAGCCCCAGCATTTT
CASSLPGFNQPQHF
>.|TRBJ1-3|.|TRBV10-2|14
TGCGCCACCTCTCTTAGGGGCTCTGGAAACACCATATATTTT
CATSLRGSGNTIYF
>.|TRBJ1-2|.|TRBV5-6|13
TGTGCCAGCAGCTTTTTCAAAAACTATGGCTACACCTTC
CASSFFKNYGYTF
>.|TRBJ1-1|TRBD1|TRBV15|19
TGTGCCACCAGCAGAGATGAGTTCTGGGACAGGGGGCGAAATGGTGAAGCTTTCTTT
CATSRDEFWDRGRNGEAFF
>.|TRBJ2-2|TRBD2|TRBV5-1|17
TGCGCCAGCAGCAAGGGGACTAGCGGGTGGAACACCGGGGAGCTGTTTTTT
CASSKGTSGWNTGELFF
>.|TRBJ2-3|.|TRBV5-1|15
TGCGCCAGCAGCTTTTCTGGGGGGAGAATAGATACGCAGTATTTT
CASSFSGGRIDTQYF
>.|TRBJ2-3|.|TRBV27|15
TGTGCCAGCAGTAAAATGGACTTTTTCACAGATACGCAGTATTTT
CASSKMDFFTDTQYF
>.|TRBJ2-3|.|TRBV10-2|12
TGCGCCAGCAGTGACTTAACAGATACGCAGTATTTT
CASSDLTDTQYF
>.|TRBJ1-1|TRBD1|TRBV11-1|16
TGTGCCAGCAGCAACCGGGACAGGGGGCGATTCACTGAAGCTTTCTTT
CASSNRDRGRFTEAFF
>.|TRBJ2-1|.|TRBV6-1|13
TGTGCCAGCAGTGCAGGGCTGCACAATGAGCAGTTCTTC
CASSAGLHNEQFF
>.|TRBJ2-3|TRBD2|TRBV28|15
TGTGCCAGCAGTTTCGGAGCGGGAGGAGTGGATACGCAGTATTTT
CASSFGAGGVDTQYF
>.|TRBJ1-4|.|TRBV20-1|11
TGCAGTGCAAACGTAGATGAAAAACTGTTTTTT
CSANVDEKLFF
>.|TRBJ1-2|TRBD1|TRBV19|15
TGTGCCAGTAGTGAAAGGACAGGGGGCAACTATGGCTACACCTTC
CASSERTGGNYGYTF
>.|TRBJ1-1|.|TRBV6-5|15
TGTGCCAGCAGTTACTCGCGAAGTGTAGACACTGAAGCTTTCTTT
CASSYSRSVDTEAFF
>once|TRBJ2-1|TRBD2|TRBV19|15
TGTGCCAGTAAACGGGGGGTAGATTTCGGCAGTGAGCAGTTCTTC
CASKRGVDFGSEQFF
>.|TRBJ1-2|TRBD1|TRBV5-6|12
TGTGCCAGCAGCTTAGACAGGGGCTTCTACACCTTC
CASSLDRGFYTF
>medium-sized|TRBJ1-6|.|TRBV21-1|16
TGTGCCAGCAGCCACGGGGACTCCTCCTATAATTCACCCCTCCACTTT
CASSHGDSSYNSPLHF
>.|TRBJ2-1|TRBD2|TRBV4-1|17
TGCGCCAGCAGCCAAGAAGGACTAGCCCAAGCCTACAATGAGCAGTTCTTC
CASSQEGLAQAYNEQFF
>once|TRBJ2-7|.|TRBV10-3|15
TGTGCCATCAGTGGCTCCGCGAGCGCGTCCTACGAGCAGTACTTC
CAISGSASASYEQYF
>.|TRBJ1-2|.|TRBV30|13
TGTGCCTGGAGTCCTTCTAATCTCTATGGCTACACCTTC
CAWSPSNLYGYTF
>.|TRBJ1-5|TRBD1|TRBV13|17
TGTGCCAGCAGCTTCGGCCCAAGGGGGCCCAAGTGGCAGCCCCAGCATTTT
CASSFGPRGPKWQPQHF
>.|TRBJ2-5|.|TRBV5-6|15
TGTGCCAGCAGCTTGATTTACAGGGGGGGAGAGACCCAGTACTTC
CASSLIYRGGETQYF
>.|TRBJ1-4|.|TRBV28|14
TGTGCTTGCCAAGTTGGAGGGCTTAATGAAAAACTGTTTTTT
CACQVGGLNEKLFF
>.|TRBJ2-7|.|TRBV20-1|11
TGCAGTGCCCCACAGGCATACGAGCAGTACTTC
CSAPQAYEQYF
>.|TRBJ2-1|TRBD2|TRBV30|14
TGTGCCTGTCCCCACGGGGGGACTGGGAATGAGCAGTTCTTC
CACPHGGTGNEQFF
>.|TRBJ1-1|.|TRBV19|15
TGTGCCAGTAGTTTACGGGTTGGTCCCCTCGTGGAAGCTTTCTTT
CASSLRVGPLVEAFF
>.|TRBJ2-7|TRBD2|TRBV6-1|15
TGTGCCAGCAGTCGGGGAGGACTAGCGGGCTACGAGCAGTACTTC
CASSRGGLAGYEQYF
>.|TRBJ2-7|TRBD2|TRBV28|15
TGTGCCAGCAGTTTTGGGACTAGCGGGAACTACGAGCAGTACTTC
CASSFGTSGNYEQYF
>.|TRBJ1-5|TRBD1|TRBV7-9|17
TGTGCCAGCAGCTTAGGGACAGGACCGTATAGCAATCAGCCCCAGCATTTT
CASSLGTGPYSNQPQHF
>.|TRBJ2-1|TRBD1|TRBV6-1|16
TGTGCCAGCAGTGAACTCAACAGGGGGTCCTACAATGAGCAGTTCTTC
CASSELNRGSYNEQFF
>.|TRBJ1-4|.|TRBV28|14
TGTGCCAGCAGTGGCCTCGGGGTGCGTAAAAAACTGTTTTTT
CASSGLGVRKKLFF
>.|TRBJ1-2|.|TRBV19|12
TGTGCCAGTAGGGACAGCAACTATGGCTACACCTTC
CASRDSNYGYTF
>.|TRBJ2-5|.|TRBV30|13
TGTGCCTGGAGCTGGTACCTACAAGAGACCCAGTACTTC
CAWSWYLQETQYF
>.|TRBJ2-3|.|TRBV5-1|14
TGCGCCAGCAGCTTGTACAGAAGCACAGATACGCAGTATTTT
CASSLYRSTDTQYF
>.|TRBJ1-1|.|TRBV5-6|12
TGTGCCAGCAGCCGACAGTCCACTGAAGCTTTCTTT
CASSRQSTEAFF